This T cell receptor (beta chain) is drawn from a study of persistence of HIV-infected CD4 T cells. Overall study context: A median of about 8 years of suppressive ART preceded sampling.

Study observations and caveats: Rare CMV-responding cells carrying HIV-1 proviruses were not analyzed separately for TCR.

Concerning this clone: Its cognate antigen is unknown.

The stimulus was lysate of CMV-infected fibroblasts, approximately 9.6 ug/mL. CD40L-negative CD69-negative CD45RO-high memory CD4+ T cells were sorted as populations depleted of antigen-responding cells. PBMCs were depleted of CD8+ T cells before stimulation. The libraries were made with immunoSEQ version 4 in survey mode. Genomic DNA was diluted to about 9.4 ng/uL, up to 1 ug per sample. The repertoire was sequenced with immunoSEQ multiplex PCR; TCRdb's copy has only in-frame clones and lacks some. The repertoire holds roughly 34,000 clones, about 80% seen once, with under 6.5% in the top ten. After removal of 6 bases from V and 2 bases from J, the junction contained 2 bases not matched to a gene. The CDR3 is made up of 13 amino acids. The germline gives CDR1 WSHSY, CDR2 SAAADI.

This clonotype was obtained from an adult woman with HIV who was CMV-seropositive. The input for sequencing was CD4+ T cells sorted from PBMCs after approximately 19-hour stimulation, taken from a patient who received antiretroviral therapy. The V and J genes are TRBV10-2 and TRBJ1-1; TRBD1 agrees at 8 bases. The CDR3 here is CASRDRANTEAFF. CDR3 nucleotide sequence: TGCGCCAGCAGGGACAGGGCCAACACTGAAGCTTTCTTT.